One sample yielded the 18 T cell receptor beta chains listed below, sequenced in a study of control samples from healthy donors and cancer patients. Produced via immunoSEQ multiplex PCR; TCRdb's table is partial and in-frame only. There are roughly 45,000 clones in the sample; 90% to 95% occur only once, and around 0.8% lies in the top ten. Input material: PBMCs. The receptors were gathered from a man in his thirties or forties with colorectal cancer.

This chain uses TRBV9 with TRBJ2-5; D gene uncertain. V lost 7 bases and J 3 bases, leaving 19 bases between the germline ends. The length of the CDR3 is 15 residues. Germline V lookup: CDR1 SGDLS, CDR2 YYNGEE. The CDR3 is CASSPDGTEKETQYF. The CDR3 nucleotides read TGTGCCAGCTCCCCAGACGGTACAGAAAAAGAGACCCAGTACTTC.

The chain combines TRBV25-1 with TRBJ1-2; D is uncertain. The CDR3 contains 14 residues. CDR1 and CDR2 (germline): MGHDK, SYGVNS. Trimming removed 7 bases at V and 8 bases at J, with 20 bases between. CDR3 region: CASTVLGSLGGYTF. The CDR3 nucleotides are TGTGCCAGCACTGTATTAGGGTCGTTGGGGGGCTACACCTTC.

V is TRBV12-1 and J is TRBJ1-1; the D call of TRBD1 is as the table states it, not checked on the DNA. TRBV12-1 is marked as a pseudogene. There are 13 residues in the CDR3. This CDR3 reads CASSFGLNTEAFF. The CDR3 nucleotides read TGTGCCAGCAGCTTTGGGCTGAACACTGAAGCTTTCTTT.

J is TRBJ1-6 and V is TRBV25-1; 10 bases align to TRBD1. Germline values: CDR1 MGHDK, CDR2 SYGVNS. Germline trimming cut 8 bases from V and 7 bases from J; bases unmatched to any gene: 8. This CDR3 comprises 15 residues. CDR3 residues: CASGITGQGNSPLHF. CDR3 nucleotides: TGTGCCAGCGGCATAACGGGACAGGGGAATTCACCCCTCCACTTT.

This clone was observed a few times. The chain employs TRBV6-1 and TRBJ1-1; D not certain. The CDR3 loop spans 14 amino acids. Germline CDR1 reads MNHNS; CDR2 reads SASEGT. V lost 3 bases and J 3 bases, leaving 11 bases between the germline ends. For the CDR3, the DNA is TGTGCCAGCAGTGATTTGGGCTTTGACACTGAAGCTTTCTTT. It yields the protein CASSDLGFDTEAFF.

The chain joins TRBV18 to TRBJ2-3; D gene uncertain. Germline CDR1 KGHSH, CDR2 LQKENI. This CDR3 has 15 amino acids. V lost 4 bases to trimming and J lost 1 base, with 12 bases between them. The CDR3 DNA reads as TGTGCCAGCTCACGGCAGGATGGTGGCACAGATACGCAGTATTTT. This gives the protein CASSRQDGGTDTQYF.

The chain links TRBV30 to TRBJ2-7; no reliable D call. CDR3 length equals 17 residues. V lost 2 bases, J lost 0 bases, and 20 bases lay in between. CDR1 and CDR2 (germline): GTSNPN, SVGIG (reference sequence). DNA for the CDR3: TGTGCCTGGAGTAAGCCGTTTGTAAAAGTCACCTCCTACGAGCAGTACTTC. This translates into CAWSKPFVKVTSYEQYF. The variable domain in full, with the rest retrieved from reference TRBV30 and TRBJ2-7, is SQTIHQWPATLVQPVGSPLSLECTVEGTSNPNLYWYRQAAGRGLQLLFYSVGIGQISSEVPQNLSASRPQDRQFILSSKKLLLSDSGFYLCAWSKPFVKVTSYEQYFGPGTRLTVT.

V and J are TRBV6-2 or TRBV6-3 and TRBJ1-5; weak D call: TRBD1 (6 bases). The germline V gene encodes CDR1 MNHEY and CDR2 SVGEGT. This CDR3 region has 15 residues. The germline V and J ends were trimmed by 2 bases and 7 bases, with 15 bases remaining between them. The DNA for the CDR3 is TGTGCCAGCAGTTACCTTTGGGGGGCGCGGCAGCCCCAGCATTTT. Amino acids: CASSYLWGARQPQHF.

This clone was detected once. The rearrangement links TRBV5-1 to TRBJ2-2; 8 bases fit TRBD2. CDR3 length: 17 amino acids. Unmatched junction bases numbered 11, after V lost 3 bases and J lost 4 bases. Germline V gene lookup returns CDR1 SGHRS and CDR2 YFSETQ. The CDR3 region is CASSSSGLRGGTGELFF. In DNA form, the CDR3 reads TGCGCCAGCAGCTCCTCGGGACTCCGGGGGGGCACCGGGGAGCTGTTTTTT.

V gene TRBV6-1 combines with J gene TRBJ2-3, with TRBD2 matching 11 bases. Unmatched junction bases numbered 8, after V lost 2 bases and J lost 4 bases. CDR1 MNHNS and CDR2 SASEGT come from the germline V gene. The CDR3 spans 17 residues. CDR3 DNA: TGTGCCAGCAGTGAAATAGTAGCGGGGGGGCGGGCAGATACGCAGTATTTT. Translation gives CASSEIVAGGRADTQYF.

The genes are TRBV27 and TRBJ1-5; 10 positions match TRBD1. Germline CDR1 and CDR2: MNHEY and SMNVEV (reference sequence). J gave up 10 bases and V 2 bases, and 8 bases lay outside the gene matches. The CDR3 sequence is 15 residues long. CDR3 DNA: TGTGCCAGCAGTTTAGGTCAGGGGGACAGGGGACCCCAGCATTTT. This codes for CASSLGQGDRGPQHF.

This clone was recorded once. The CDR3 reads CASSLRDNYEQYF. The CDR3 DNA reads as TGTGCCAGCAGCCTTCGGGACAATTACGAGCAGTACTTC. The chain has TRBV7-9 and TRBJ2-7, with a tentative D call TRBD1 (6 bases). The V gene lost 5 bases and the J gene lost 4 bases, with 12 bases spanning the gap. Germline values: CDR1 SEHNR, CDR2 FQNEAQ (reference sequence). The CDR3 has 13 residues.

The chain has TRBV5-4 and TRBJ2-5, with 7 nucleotides matching TRBD2. Germline V lookup: CDR1 SGHNT, CDR2 YYREEE (reference sequence). V lost 3 bases, J lost 5 bases, and 10 bases stayed unmatched. There are 15 residues in the CDR3. CDR3 DNA: TGTGCCAGCAGCTCCCAGGCCACGCGGGGGGAGACCCAGTACTTC. Translation: CASSSQATRGETQYF. Supplemented by reference TRBV5-4 and TRBJ2-5, the full variable domain reads ETGVTQSPTHLIKTRGQQVTLRCSSQSGHNTVSWYQQALGQGPQFIFQYYREEENGRGNFPPRFSGLQFPNYSSELNVNALELDDSALYLCASSSQATRGETQYFGPGTRLLVL.

This chain connects TRBV4-1 to TRBJ2-1; D tentatively fits TRBD1 or TRBD2 (6 bases each). CDR3 length: 20 residues. Germline assignment: CDR1 MGHRA and CDR2 YSYEKL. Trimming took off 0 bases at V and 0 bases at J, with 21 bases between the two ends. The chain's CDR3 is CASSQDGRGGTSSSYNEQFF. CDR3 nucleotide sequence: TGCGCCAGCAGCCAAGATGGAAGAGGGGGGACCTCCTCCTCCTACAATGAGCAGTTCTTC.

CDR3 residues: CASSPLPTQGTSPLHF. In DNA, the CDR3 is TGCGCCAGCAGCCCCCTCCCCACGCAGGGGACTTCACCCCTCCACTTT. The chain joins TRBV5-1 to TRBJ1-6, with D perhaps TRBD1 (6 bases). Germline CDR1 reads SGHRS; CDR2 reads YFSETQ. Trimming pared 4 bases from V and 9 bases from J, leaving 20 bases between. The CDR3 is 16 residues long. Together with reference TRBV5-1 and TRBJ1-6, the CDR3 gives the full variable domain: KAGVTQTPRYLIKTRGQQVTLSCSPISGHRSVSWYQQTPGQGLQFLFEYFSETQRNKGNFPGRFSGRQFSNSRSEMNVSTLELGDSALYLCASSPLPTQGTSPLHFGNGTRLTVT.

The gene calls are TRBV4-3 and TRBJ1-2; perhaps TRBD1 as D (6 bases). Deletions cut 0 bases from V and 7 bases from J, with 15 bases between. Germline loops: CDR1 LGHNA, CDR2 YSLEER. The CDR3 sequence is 15 residues long. The CDR3 region has the DNA TGCGCCAGCAGCCAAGATTTTTTCAGGGGAGTTGGCTACACCTTC. Amino acids: CASSQDFFRGVGYTF.

The J gene is TRBJ1-5, the V gene TRBV4-3; no firm D call. The CDR3 contains 13 residues. V lost 0 bases and J lost 5, with 5 bases in between. From germline, CDR1 is LGHNA and CDR2 YSLEER. CDR3 nucleotide sequence: TGCGCCAGCAGCCAAGATACGGATCAGCCCCAGCATTTT. Translated, it gives CASSQDTDQPQHF.

Within the sample, this clone is medium-sized. The rearrangement links TRBV5-6 to TRBJ1-2, with D tentatively TRBD1 (5 bases). Trimming left V 5 bases short and J 3 bases short, with 11 bases between. CDR1 SGHDT and CDR2 YYEEEE come from the germline V gene. This CDR3 has 13 residues. The CDR3 loop reads CASSYDRYYGYTF. Here the CDR3 DNA reads TGTGCCAGCAGTTACGACAGATACTATGGCTACACCTTC.